This entry features one T cell receptor (beta chain) sequence. In the study's own analysis: Nucleated cell number was recorded as an estimate derived from reference gene primer amplification. The table came from immunoSEQ multiplex PCR; TCRdb's copy has only in-frame clones and leaves some out. V and J calls and clone size are those listed in that table; D and trimming were worked out from the DNA. The profile shows about 55,000 clones, roughly 90% of them singletons. The data are from a study of blood T cell repertoires in COVID-19. Study summary: Researchers got acute and convalescent COVID-19 samples from the United States, Italy and Spain. In each case, the material was cDNA or gDNA derived from T cells, B-cell-depleted T cells, or PBMCs.

Sequenced: peripheral blood. This TCR was sampled from a human donor with active COVID-19. The donor label of this sample is uncertain.

CDR3 DNA: TGTGCCAGCAGCCCGACCCGGAGCTCCTACGAGCAGTACTTC. Amino acids: CASSPTRSSYEQYF. This chain links TRBV7-3 with TRBJ2-7; D remains ambiguous. This CDR3 comprises 14 residues. In germline, CDR1 is SGHTA, CDR2 FQGTGA. Trimming took off 5 bases at V and 0 bases at J, with 11 bases between the two ends.